This is a list of T cell receptor beta chains from one sample in a study of shared clonotypes between healthy human individuals. Generated by immunoSEQ multiplex PCR, the TCRdb table keeps only in-frame clones and is missing some. The data hold over a million clones, with approximately 97% observed a single time. What was sequenced was naive CD4+ T cells sorted from blood. Receptors originate from a man aged 25 to 40 in good health. The CDR3 runs from the conserved cysteine through the conserved F or W. The order of the fields is V gene, J gene, clone size, CDR3 protein. Size is omitted from some rows. Given values are once, few, many or a class for expanded clones.

V gene: TRBV6-1
J gene: TRBJ1-2
clone size: -
CDR3 protein: CASSVFGQGGYGYTF

V gene: TRBV27
J gene: TRBJ2-1
clone size: -
CDR3 protein: CASSKPTSGSRGFYNEQFF

V gene: TRBV19
J gene: TRBJ2-7
clone size: -
CDR3 protein: CASRLSSQGAEQYF

V gene: TRBV18
J gene: TRBJ2-5
clone size: -
CDR3 protein: CASSPFRVASAGGETQYF

V gene: TRBV9
J gene: TRBJ2-2
clone size: -
CDR3 protein: CASSVGLAGDTGELFF

V gene: TRBV6-1
J gene: TRBJ2-5
clone size: once
CDR3 protein: CASSRTGETQYF

V gene: TRBV9
J gene: TRBJ2-7
clone size: once
CDR3 protein: CASSPLRNSYEQYF

V gene: TRBV19
J gene: TRBJ2-7
clone size: -
CDR3 protein: CASSIAGLAGDTYEQYF

V gene: TRBV7-6
J gene: TRBJ1-3
clone size: -
CDR3 protein: CASSLGRGASGNTIYF

V gene: TRBV9
J gene: TRBJ1-1
clone size: -
CDR3 protein: CASSVVTGAPMNTEAFF